Listed here is a single T cell receptor beta chain. Its antigen remains unknown. Treatment described: approximately 10-day PBMC culture with coronavirus spike peptide pools or control peptides (ViraFEST assay). Once peptide pools had expanded antigen-specific T cells, ViraFEST sequenced TCRs. The data were taken from a study of vaccination and CD4 T cells after COVID-19. Study details: Overlapping spike peptides of SARS-CoV-2, HCoV-NL63, HCoV-OC43 and HCoV-229E were used, and cells were stimulated with them.

Whole-study results and caveats: Spike mono-reactivity was found in 304 of 307 vaccine-specific clones from convalescent patients.

The Oncomine TCR Beta short-read assay sequenced DNA from cultured CD4+ T cells. Each CDR3 protein gets one entry after TCRdb re-called the PCR reads with MiXCR. The table shows tens of thousands of distinct CDR3 sequences, with less than 75% occurring only once. CDR3 size: 14 residues. Trimming removed 4 bases at V and 4 bases at J, with 13 bases between. The chain employs TRBV12-3 or TRBV12-4 and TRBJ2-5, with D tentatively TRBD2 (5 bases). Source material: CD4+ T cells from blood, cultured in vitro. The sequence was obtained from a human donor who had recovered from COVID-19. In DNA form, the CDR3 reads TGTGCCAGCAGTTCCCCGACTAAGGGAGAGACCCAGTACTTC. Amino acids: CASSSPTKGETQYF.